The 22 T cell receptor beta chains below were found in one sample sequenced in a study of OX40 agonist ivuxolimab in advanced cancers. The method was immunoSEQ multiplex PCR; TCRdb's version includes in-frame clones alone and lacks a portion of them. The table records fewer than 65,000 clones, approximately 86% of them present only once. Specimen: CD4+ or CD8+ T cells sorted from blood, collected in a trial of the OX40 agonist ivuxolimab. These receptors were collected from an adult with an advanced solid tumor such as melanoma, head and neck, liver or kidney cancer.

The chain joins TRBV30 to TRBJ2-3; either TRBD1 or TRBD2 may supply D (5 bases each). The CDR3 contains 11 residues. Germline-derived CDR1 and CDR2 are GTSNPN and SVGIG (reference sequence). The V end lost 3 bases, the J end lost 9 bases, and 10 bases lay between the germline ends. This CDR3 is CAWRRDQTQYF. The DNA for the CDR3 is TGTGCCTGGAGAAGGGACCAGACGCAGTATTTT.

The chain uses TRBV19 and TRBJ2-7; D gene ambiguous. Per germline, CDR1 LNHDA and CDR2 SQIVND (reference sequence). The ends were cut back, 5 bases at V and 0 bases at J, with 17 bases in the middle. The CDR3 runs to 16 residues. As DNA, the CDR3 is TGTGCCAGTAGTCCAGCTTCCTCTCTACGCTCCTACGAGCAGTACTTC. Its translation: CASSPASSLRSYEQYF.

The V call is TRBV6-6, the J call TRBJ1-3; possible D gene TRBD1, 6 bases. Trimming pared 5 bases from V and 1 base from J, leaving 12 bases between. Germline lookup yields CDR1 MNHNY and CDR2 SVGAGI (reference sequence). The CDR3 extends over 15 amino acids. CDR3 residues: CASSPQGRSGNTIYF. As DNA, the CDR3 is TGTGCCAGCAGTCCACAGGGACGGTCTGGAAACACCATATATTTT.

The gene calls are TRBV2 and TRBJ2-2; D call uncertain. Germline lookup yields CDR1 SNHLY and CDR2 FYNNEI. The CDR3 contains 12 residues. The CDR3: CANGQILGELFF. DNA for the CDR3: TGTGCTAACGGCCAGATCTTGGGGGAGCTGTTTTTT.

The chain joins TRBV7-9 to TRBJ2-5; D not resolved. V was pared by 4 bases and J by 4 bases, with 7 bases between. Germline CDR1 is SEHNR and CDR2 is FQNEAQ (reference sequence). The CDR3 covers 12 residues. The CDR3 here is CASSYGGETQYF. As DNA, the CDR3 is TGTGCCAGCAGCTACGGCGGAGAGACCCAGTACTTC.

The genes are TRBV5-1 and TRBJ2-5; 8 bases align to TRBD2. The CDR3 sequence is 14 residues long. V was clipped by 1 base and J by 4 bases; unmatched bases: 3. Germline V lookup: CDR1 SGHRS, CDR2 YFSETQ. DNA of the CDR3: TGCGCCAGCAGCTTGTCGGCGGGGGGAGAGACCCAGTACTTC. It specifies CASSLSAGGETQYF.

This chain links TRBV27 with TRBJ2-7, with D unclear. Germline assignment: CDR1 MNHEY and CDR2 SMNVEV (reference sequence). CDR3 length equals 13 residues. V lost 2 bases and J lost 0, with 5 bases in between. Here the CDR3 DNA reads TGTGCCAGCAGTTTAATCAACTCCTACGAGCAGTACTTC. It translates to CASSLINSYEQYF.

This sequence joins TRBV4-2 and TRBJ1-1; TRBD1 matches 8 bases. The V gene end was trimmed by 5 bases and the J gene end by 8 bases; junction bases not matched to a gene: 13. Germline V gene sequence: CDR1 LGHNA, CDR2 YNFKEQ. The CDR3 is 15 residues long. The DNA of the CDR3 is TGTGCCAGCAGCTTGGGGCAGGGGGCAGACTCCGAAGCTTTCTTT. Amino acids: CASSLGQGADSEAFF.

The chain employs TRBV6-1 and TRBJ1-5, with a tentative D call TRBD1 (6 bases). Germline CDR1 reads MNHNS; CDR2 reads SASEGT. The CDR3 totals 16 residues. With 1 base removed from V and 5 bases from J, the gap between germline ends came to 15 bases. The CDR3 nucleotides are TGTGCCAGCAGTGAAGGTGAGAGGGCAGGGGATCAGCCCCAGCATTTT. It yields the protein CASSEGERAGDQPQHF.

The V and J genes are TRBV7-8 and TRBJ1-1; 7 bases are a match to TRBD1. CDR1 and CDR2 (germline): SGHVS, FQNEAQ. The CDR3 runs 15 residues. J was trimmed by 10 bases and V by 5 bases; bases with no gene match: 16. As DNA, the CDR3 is TGTGCCAGCAGCCCCTACTTAGGGGGCCGCCTAGGAGCTTTCTTT. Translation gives CASSPYLGGRLGAFF.

CDR3 protein: CASLPRSADGYTF. CDR3 DNA: TGTGCCAGTCTTCCCCGGAGTGCCGACGGCTACACCTTC. The chain has TRBV19 and TRBJ1-2; D uncertain. The CDR3 is 13 amino acids. V dropped 8 bases and J dropped 8 bases, with 18 bases sitting between them. In germline, CDR1 is LNHDA, CDR2 SQIVND (reference sequence).

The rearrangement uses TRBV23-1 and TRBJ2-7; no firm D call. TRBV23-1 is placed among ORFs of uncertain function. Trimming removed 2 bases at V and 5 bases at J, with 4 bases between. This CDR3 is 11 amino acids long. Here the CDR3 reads CASSQRDEQYF. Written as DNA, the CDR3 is TGCGCCAGCAGTCAACGGGACGAGCAGTACTTC.

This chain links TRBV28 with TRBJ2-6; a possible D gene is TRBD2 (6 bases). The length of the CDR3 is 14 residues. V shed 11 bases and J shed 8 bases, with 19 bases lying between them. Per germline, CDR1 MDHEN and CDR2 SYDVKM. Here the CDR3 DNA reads TGTGCCGGCGGGACCATTGGTGAGACCAACGTCCTGACTTTC. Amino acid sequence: CAGGTIGETNVLTF.

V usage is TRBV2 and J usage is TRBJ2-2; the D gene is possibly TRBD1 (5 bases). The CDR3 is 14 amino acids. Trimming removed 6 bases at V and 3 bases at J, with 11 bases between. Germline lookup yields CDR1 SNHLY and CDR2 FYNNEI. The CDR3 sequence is CASRLDTDTGELFF. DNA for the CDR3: TGTGCCAGCAGGCTGGACACCGACACCGGGGAGCTGTTTTTT.

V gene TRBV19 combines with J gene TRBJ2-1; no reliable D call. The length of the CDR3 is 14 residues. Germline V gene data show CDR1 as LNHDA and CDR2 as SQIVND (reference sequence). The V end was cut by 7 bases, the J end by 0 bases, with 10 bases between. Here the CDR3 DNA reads TGTGCCAGTATGGCGCGTTCCTCCTACAATGAGCAGTTCTTC. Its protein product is CASMARSSYNEQFF.

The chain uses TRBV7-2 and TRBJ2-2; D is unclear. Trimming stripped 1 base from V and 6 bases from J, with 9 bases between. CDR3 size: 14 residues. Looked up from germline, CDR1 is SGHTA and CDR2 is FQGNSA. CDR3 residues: CASSLVTGPGELFF. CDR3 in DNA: TGTGCCAGCAGCTTAGTAACCGGGCCCGGGGAGCTGTTTTTT.

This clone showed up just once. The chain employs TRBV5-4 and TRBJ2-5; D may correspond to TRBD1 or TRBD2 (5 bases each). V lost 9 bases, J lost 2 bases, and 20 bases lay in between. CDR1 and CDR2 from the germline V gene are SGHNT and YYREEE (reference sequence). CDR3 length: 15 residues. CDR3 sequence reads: CATQRARQGQETQYF. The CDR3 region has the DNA TGTGCCACTCAGAGGGCCCGGCAGGGACAAGAGACCCAGTACTTC.

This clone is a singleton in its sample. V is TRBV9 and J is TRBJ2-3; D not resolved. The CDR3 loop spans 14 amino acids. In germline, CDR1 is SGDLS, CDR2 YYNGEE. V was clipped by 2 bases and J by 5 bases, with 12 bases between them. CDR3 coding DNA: TGTGCCAGCAGCGTCTCGTTAAGAGGAGATACGCAGTATTTT. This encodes CASSVSLRGDTQYF.

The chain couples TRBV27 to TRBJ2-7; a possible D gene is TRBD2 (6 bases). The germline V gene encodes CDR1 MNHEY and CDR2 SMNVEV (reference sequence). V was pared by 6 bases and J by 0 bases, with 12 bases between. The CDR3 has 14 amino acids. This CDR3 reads CASSRGVSSYEQYF. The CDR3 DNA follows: TGTGCCAGCAGCCGCGGGGTGAGCTCCTACGAGCAGTACTTC.

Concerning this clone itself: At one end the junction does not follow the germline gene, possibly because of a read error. The CDR3: CANSHYGLAGNNEQFF. In nucleotides, the CDR3 is TGCGCCAACAGCCATTATGGACTAGCGGGAAATAATGAGCAGTTCTTC. The chain carries TRBV4-1 and TRBJ2-1; 12 bases are a match to TRBD2. This CDR3 has 16 residues. In germline, CDR1 is MGHRA, CDR2 YSYEKL.

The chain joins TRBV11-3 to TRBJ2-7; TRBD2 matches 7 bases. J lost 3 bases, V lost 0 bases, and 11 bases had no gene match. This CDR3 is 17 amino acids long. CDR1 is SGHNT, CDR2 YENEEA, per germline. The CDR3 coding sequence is TGTGCCAGCAGCTTAGATGGGGGGGGTAGAAATGTCTACGAGCAGTACTTC. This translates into CASSLDGGGRNVYEQYF.

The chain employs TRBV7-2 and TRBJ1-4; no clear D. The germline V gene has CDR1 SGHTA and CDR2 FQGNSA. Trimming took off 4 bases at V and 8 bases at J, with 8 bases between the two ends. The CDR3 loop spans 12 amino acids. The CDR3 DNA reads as TGTGCCAGCAGCTCCCCTAGGGAAAAACTGTTTTTT. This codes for CASSSPREKLFF.